The text below deals with one T cell receptor (beta chain). As yet, its antigen is unknown. The source of the sample is a study of CD8 T cells in ankylosing spondylitis. TCRdb analysed the 5' RACE reads with MiXCR anew, one entry per CDR3 protein. This sample yields just under 350,000 distinct CDR3 sequences, of which over 12% are seen a single time; about 1.1% belongs to the top ten. The CDR3 loop spans 14 amino acids. Per the germline V gene, CDR1 is SGHRS and CDR2 is YFSETQ. The V end lost 0 bases, the J end lost 5 bases, and 11 bases lay between the germline ends. Study results and caveats: The authors reported significant enrichment of disease-linked clones in matched ankylosing spondylitis synovial fluid.

This chain joins TRBV5-1 and TRBJ2-5; no clear D. Sequencing input: blood, either unsorted or a sorted T cell fraction (not recorded which). The sequence was obtained from a male donor with ankylosing spondylitis or in good health (not recorded which). The DNA of the CDR3 is TGCGCCAGCAGCTTGGGCCCGGGTTGGGAGACCCAGTACTTC. This sequence encodes CASSLGPGWETQYF.